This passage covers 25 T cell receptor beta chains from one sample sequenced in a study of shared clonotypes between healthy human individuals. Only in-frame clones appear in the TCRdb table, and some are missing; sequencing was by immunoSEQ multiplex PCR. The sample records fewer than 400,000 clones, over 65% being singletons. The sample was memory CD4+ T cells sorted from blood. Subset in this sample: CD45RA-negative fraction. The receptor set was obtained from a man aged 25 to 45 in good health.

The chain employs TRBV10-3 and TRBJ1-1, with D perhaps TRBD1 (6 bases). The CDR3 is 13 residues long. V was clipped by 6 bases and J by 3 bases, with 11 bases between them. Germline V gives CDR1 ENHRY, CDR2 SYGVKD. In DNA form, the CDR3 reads TGTGCCATCAGCGGGGGCCGGGACACTGAAGCTTTCTTT. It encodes CAISGGRDTEAFF.

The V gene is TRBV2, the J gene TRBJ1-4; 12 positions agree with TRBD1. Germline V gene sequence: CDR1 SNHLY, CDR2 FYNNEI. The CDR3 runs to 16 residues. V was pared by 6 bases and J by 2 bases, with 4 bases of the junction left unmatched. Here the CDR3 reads CASSRDRGRTNEKLFF. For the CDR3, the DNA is TGTGCCAGCAGCAGGGACAGGGGGCGGACTAATGAAAAACTGTTTTTT.

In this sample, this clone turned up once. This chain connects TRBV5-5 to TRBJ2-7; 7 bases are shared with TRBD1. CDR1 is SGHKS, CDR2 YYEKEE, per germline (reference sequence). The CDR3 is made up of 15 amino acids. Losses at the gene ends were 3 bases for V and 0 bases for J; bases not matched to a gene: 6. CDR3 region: CASSSGQPSSYEQYF. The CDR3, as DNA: TGTGCCAGCAGCTCGGGACAGCCGAGCTCCTACGAGCAGTACTTC.

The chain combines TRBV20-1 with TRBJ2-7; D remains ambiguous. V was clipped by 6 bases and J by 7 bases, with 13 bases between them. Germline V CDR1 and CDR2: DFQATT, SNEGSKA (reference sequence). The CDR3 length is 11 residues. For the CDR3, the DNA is TGCAGTGCCCTACTTGGGTCGGAGCAGTACTTC. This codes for CSALLGSEQYF.

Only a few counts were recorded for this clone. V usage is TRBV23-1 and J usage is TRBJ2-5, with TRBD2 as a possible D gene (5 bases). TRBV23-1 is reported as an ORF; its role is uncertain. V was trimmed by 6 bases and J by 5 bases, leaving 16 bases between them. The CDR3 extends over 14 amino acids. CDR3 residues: CASRIREGRETQYF. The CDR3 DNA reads TGCGCCAGCAGGATTCGTGAGGGTAGGGAGACCCAGTACTTC.

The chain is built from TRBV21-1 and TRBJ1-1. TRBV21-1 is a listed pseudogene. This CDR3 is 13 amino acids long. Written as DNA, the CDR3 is TGTGCCAGCAGCCGAGGGGGGGACACTGAAGCTTTCTTT. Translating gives CASSRGGDTEAFF.

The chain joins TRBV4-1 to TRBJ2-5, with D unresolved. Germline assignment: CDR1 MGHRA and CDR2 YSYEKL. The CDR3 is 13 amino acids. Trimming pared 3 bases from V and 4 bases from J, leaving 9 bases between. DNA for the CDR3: TGCGCCAGCAGCCAGATAGTACGAGAGACCCAGTACTTC. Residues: CASSQIVRETQYF.

In DNA, the CDR3 is TGTGCCATCAGTGCGGGGGTAAATGAGCAGTTCTTC. This encodes CAISAGVNEQFF. V gene TRBV10-3 combines with J gene TRBJ2-1; possibly TRBD2 for D (6 bases). This CDR3 comprises 12 residues. Between the trimmed V and J ends, which lost 4 bases and 7 bases, there was a span of 8 bases. Looked up from germline, CDR1 is ENHRY and CDR2 is SYGVKD.

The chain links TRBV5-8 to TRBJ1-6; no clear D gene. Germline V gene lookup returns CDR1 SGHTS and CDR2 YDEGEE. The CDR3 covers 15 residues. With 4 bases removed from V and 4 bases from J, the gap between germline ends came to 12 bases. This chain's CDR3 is CASSPIDTYNSPLHF. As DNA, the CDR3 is TGTGCCAGCAGCCCCATCGATACGTATAATTCACCCCTCCACTTT.

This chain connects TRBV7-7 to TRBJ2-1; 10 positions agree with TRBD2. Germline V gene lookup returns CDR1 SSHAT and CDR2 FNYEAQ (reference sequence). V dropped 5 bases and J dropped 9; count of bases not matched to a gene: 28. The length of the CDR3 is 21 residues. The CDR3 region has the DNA TGTGCCAGCAGCATAAGGGTTAGACTAGCGGGTGAATCCTACCCGTGGGGTGAGCAGTTCTTC. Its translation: CASSIRVRLAGESYPWGEQFF.

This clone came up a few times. The DNA for the CDR3 is TGTGCCAGCAGTGGGGGACAGGGTACGAACACTGAAGCTTTCTTT. The encoded protein is CASSGGQGTNTEAFF. The chain links TRBV28 to TRBJ1-1, with 9 bases matching TRBD1. This CDR3 comprises 15 residues. V shed 5 bases, J shed 1 base, and the junction held 5 bases outside the gene matches. Germline-derived CDR1 and CDR2 are MDHEN and SYDVKM.

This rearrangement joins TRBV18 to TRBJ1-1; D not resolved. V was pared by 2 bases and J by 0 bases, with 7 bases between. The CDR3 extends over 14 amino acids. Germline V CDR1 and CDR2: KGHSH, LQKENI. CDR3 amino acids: CASSPFDVNTEAFF. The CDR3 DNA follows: TGTGCCAGCTCACCATTTGATGTGAACACTGAAGCTTTCTTT.

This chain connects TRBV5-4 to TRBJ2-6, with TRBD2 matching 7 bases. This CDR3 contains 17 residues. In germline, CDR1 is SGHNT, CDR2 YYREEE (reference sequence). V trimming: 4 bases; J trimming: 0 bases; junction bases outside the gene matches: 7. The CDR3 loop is CASSPGLSISGANVLTF. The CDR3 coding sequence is TGTGCCAGCAGCCCGGGACTATCCATCTCTGGGGCCAACGTCCTGACTTTC.

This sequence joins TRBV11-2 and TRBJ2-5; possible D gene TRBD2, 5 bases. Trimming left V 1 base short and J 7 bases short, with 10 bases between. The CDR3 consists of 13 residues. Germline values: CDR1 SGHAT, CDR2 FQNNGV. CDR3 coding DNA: TGTGCCAGCAGCTTAGGTGGTGAGGGGACCCAGTACTTC. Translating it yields CASSLGGEGTQYF.

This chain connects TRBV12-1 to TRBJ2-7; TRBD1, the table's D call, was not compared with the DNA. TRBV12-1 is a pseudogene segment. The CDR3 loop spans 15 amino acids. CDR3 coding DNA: TGTGCCAGCAGCTTAAAGCAGGGTAGTGGTAACGAGCAGTACTTC. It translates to CASSLKQGSGNEQYF.

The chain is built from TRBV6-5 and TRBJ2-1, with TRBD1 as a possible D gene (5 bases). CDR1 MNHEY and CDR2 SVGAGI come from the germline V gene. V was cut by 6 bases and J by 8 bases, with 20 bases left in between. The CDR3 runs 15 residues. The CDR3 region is CASSPGMGHQYEQFF. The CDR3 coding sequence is TGTGCCAGCAGCCCAGGGATGGGCCACCAGTATGAGCAGTTCTTC.

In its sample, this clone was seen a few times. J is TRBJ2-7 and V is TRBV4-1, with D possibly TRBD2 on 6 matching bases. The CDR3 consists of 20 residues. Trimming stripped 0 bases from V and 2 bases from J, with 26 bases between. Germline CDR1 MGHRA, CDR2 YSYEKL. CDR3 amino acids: CASSQDRSGRGSFNTYEQYF. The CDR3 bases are TGCGCCAGCAGCCAAGATCGGTCCGGGAGAGGATCTTTCAACACCTACGAGCAGTACTTC.

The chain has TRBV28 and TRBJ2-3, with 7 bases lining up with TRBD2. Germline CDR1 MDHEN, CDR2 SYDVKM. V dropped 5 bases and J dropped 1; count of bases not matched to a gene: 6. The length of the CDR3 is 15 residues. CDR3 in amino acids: CASSKTAGGTDTQYF. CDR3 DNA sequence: TGTGCCAGCAGTAAAACTGCGGGGGGCACAGATACGCAGTATTTT.

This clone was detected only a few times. The CDR3 protein is CASRGPGGSYNEQFF. The CDR3 DNA reads as TGTGCCAGCAGGGGACCGGGAGGCTCCTACAATGAGCAGTTCTTC. The rearrangement links TRBV6-5 to TRBJ2-1; 7 bases are a match to TRBD2. The ends lost 6 bases at V and 0 bases at J; junction bases unmatched: 5. The CDR3 is 15 residues long. Germline CDR1 is MNHEY and CDR2 is SVGAGI.

CDR3 protein: CASSLTTGGPDTQYF. CDR3 in DNA: TGTGCCAGCAGCTTAACGACGGGAGGGCCAGATACGCAGTATTTT. The chain joins TRBV7-9 to TRBJ2-3, with 8 bases that match TRBD2. J lost 4 bases, V lost 2 bases, and 5 bases had no gene match. The CDR3 loop spans 15 amino acids. In germline, CDR1 is SEHNR, CDR2 FQNEAQ (reference sequence). The variable domain in full, completed from reference TRBV7-9 and TRBJ2-3, reads DTGVSQNPRHKITKRGQNVTFRCDPISEHNRLYWYRQTLGQGPEFLTYFQNEAQLEKSRLLSDRFSAERPKGSFSTLEIQRTEQGDSAMYLCASSLTTGGPDTQYFGPGTRLTVL.

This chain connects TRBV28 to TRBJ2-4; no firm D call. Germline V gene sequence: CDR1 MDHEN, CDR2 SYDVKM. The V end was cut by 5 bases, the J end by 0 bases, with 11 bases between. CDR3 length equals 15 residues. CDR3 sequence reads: CASSPNVLAKNIQYF. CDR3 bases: TGTGCCAGCAGTCCAAACGTACTAGCCAAAAACATTCAGTACTTC. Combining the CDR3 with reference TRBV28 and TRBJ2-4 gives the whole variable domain DVKVTQSSRYLVKRTGEKVFLECVQDMDHENMFWYRQDPGLGLRLIYFSYDVKMKEKGDIPEGYSVSREKKERFSLILESASTNQTSMYLCASSPNVLAKNIQYFGAGTRLSVL.

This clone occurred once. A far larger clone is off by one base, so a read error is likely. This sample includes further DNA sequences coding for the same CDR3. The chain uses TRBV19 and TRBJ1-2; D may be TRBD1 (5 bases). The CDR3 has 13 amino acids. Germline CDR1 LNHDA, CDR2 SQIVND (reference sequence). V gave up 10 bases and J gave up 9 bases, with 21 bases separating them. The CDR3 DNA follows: TGTGCCACCACCGCCGGGACGGGGAGCAGCTACACCTTC. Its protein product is CATTAGTGSSYTF.

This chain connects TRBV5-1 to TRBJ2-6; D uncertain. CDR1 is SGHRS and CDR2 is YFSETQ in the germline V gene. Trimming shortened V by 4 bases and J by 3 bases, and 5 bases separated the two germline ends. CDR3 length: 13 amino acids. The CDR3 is CASSPLGANVLTF. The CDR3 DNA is TGCGCCAGCAGCCCTCTTGGGGCCAACGTCCTGACTTTC.

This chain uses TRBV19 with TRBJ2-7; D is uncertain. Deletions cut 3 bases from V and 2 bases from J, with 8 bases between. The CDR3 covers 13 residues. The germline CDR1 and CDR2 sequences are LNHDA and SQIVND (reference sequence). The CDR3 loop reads CASSMHGAYEQYF. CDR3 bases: TGTGCCAGTAGTATGCACGGAGCCTACGAGCAGTACTTC.

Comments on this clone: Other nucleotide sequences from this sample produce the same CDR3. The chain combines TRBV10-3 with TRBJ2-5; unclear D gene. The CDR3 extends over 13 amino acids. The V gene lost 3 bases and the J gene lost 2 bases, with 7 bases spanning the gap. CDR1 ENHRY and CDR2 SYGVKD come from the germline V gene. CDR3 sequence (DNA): TGTGCCATCAGTGAAAGGCAGCAAGAGACCCAGTACTTC. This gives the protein CAISERQQETQYF.